The present T cell receptor (beta chain) was sequenced within a study of blood T cell repertoires in COVID-19. Background on the study: Acute and convalescent COVID-19 samples came from the United States, Italy and Spain.

This clone occurred a few times. Authors' analysis steps: How many nucleated cells were present was estimated from reference gene primer amplification. Assay: immunoSEQ multiplex PCR; the TCRdb copy retains only in-frame clones and omits some. The V and J calls and clone size were taken over from that table, and D and trimming were inferred from the DNA. The sample yields 130,000 to 150,000 clones, 81% seen once. Sequencing was performed on peripheral blood. This clonotype was obtained from a human donor in a cohort sampled during active COVID-19.

The chain's CDR3 is CASSLGTGRGTEAFF. The DNA of the CDR3 is TGTGCCAGTTCATTGGGGACAGGGAGGGGGACTGAAGCTTTCTTT. V and J are TRBV19 and TRBJ1-1; TRBD1 matches 9 bases. The V gene's germline CDR1 is LNHDA and CDR2 SQIVND (reference sequence). This CDR3 spans 15 amino acids. The J segment lost 5 bases and the V segment lost 8 bases, leaving 12 bases of the junction unmatched.